This TCR beta chain stems from a study of blood T cell repertoires in COVID-19. Generated by immunoSEQ multiplex PCR, the TCRdb table keeps only in-frame clones and is missing some. This table holds about 150,000 clones, under 90% found once. The CDR3 runs to 14 residues. CDR1 is LGHDT and CDR2 is YNNKEL in the germline V gene (reference sequence). The ends were cut back, 6 bases at V and 8 bases at J, with 16 bases in the middle. The sequenced material came from peripheral blood. The sequence came from a human donor in a cohort sampled during active COVID-19. The chain uses TRBV3-1 (or the pseudogene TRBV3-2) and TRBJ1-4; a weak D match, TRBD1 (5 bases). CDR3: CASSQITGVEKLFF. For the CDR3, the DNA is TGTGCCAGCAGTCAAATCACGGGGGTAGAAAAACTGTTTTTT.